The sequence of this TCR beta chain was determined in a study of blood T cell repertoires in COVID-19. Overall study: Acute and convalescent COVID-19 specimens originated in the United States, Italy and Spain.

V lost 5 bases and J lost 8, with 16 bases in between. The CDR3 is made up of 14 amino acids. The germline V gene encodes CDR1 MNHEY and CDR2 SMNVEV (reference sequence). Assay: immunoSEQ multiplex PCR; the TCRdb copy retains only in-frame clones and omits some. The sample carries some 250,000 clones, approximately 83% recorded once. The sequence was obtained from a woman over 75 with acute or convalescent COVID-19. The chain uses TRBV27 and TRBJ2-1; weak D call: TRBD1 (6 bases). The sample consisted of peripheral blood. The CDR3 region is CASSNRDTLDEQFF. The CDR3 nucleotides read TGTGCCAGCAGTAACCGGGACACCCTAGATGAGCAGTTCTTC.